This T cell receptor beta chain was sequenced in a study of shared clonotypes between healthy human individuals. Study conclusions and caveats: Large sequencing depth failed to make sorted-subset sequencing complete, rarefaction showed.

As concerns this clone: Its antigen is unidentified.

Genomic DNA (from each subset) was split evenly across several immunoSEQ plates. Profiled with immunoSEQ multiplex PCR; TCRdb holds only in-frame clones, not every one. The data hold over 1.4 million clones, with over 95% observed a single time. The authors divided CD4+ cells into CD45RA+ naive and CD45RA-negative memory subsets. This CDR3 is built from 15 residues. The V segment lost 4 bases and the J segment 2 bases; nucleotides outside the gene matches: 7. Germline CDR1 is SGHRS and CDR2 is YFSETQ. The chain has TRBV5-1 and TRBJ2-5, with 8 bases aligning to TRBD1. The TCR originated in a man aged 25 to 40 in good health. Material for sequencing was naive CD4+ T cells sorted from blood. Stated subset: CD45RA+ positively selected. This CDR3 is CASSRDRGGQETQYF. The CDR3 nucleotides read TGCGCCAGCAGCCGCGACAGGGGAGGACAAGAGACCCAGTACTTC. Full variable domain (rest looked up from reference TRBV5-1 and TRBJ2-5): KAGVTQTPRYLIKTRGQQVTLSCSPISGHRSVSWYQQTPGQGLQFLFEYFSETQRNKGNFPGRFSGRQFSNSRSEMNVSTLELGDSALYLCASSRDRGGQETQYFGPGTRLLVL.